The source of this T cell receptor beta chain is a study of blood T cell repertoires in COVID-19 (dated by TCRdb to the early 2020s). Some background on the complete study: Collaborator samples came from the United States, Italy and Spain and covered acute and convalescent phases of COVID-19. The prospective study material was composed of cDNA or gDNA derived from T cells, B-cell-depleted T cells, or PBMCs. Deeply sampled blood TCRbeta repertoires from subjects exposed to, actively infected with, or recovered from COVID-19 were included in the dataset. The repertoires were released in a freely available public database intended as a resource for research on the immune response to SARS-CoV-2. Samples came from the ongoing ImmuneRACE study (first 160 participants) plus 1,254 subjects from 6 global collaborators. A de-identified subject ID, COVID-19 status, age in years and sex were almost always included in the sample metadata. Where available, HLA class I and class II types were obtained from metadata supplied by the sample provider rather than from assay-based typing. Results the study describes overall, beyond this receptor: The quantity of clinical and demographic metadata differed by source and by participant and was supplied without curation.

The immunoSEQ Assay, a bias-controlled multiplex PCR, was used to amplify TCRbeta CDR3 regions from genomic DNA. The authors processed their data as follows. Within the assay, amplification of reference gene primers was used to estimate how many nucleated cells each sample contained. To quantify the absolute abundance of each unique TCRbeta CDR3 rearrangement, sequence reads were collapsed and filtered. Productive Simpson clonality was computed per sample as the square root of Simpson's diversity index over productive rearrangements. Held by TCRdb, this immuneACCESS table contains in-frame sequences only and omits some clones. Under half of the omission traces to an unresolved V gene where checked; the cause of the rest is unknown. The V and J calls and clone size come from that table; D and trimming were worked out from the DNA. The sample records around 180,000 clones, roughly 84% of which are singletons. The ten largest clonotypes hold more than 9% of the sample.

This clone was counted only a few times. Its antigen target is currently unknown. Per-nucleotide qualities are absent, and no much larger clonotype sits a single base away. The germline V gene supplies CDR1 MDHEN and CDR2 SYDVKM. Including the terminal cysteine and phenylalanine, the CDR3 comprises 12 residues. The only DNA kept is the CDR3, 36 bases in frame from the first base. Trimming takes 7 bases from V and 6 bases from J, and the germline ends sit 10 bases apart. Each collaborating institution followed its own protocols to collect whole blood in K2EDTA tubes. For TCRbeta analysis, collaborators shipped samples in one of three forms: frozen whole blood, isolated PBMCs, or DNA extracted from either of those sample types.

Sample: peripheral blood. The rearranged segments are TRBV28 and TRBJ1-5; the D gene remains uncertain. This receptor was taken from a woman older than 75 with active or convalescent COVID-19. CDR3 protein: CASNQVGQPQHF. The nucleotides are TGTGCCAGCAACCAGGTGGGTCAGCCCCAGCATTTT.